This T cell receptor beta chain stems from a study of cytotoxic CD8 clonotypes in ibrutinib-treated CLL. With sequencing, the targeted depth ranged from 1 in 200,000 to 1 in 1 million T cells. Clones were sequenced by immunoSEQ multiplex PCR, and TCRdb holds only the in-frame ones, with some missing. This table has approximately 45,000 clones, roughly two thirds appearing once. The CDR3 is 18 residues long. V lost 8 bases and J lost 4; bases outside the gene matches: 17. The germline V gene encodes CDR1 MRHNA and CDR2 SNTAGT. The genes are TRBV6-4 and TRBJ2-2; 9 bases fit TRBD2. Sample: PBMCs, taken after 12 months of ibrutinib treatment. This clonotype was obtained from a human donor with chronic lymphocytic leukemia. The CDR3 here is CASPFWGVAGVCTGELFF. The CDR3 nucleotides are TGTGCCAGCCCTTTCTGGGGGGTAGCGGGAGTGTGCACCGGGGAGCTGTTTTTT.